These T cell receptor beta chains were read from a single sample in a study of T-cell memory formation after mild COVID-19. TCRdb itself ran the 5' RACE reads through MiXCR, one entry per CDR3 protein. Of about 350,000 distinct CDR3 sequences in the sample, about 15% were seen once. The sequenced sample was PBMCs or a T cell subset sorted from them (not recorded which). These receptors were collected from a man younger than 30 who had mild COVID-19 (a few samples of this study predate the infection). Cell type and time point are not known. Both conserved end residues are part of each CDR3. D genes are given only for firm matches. Clone size is shown for a subset of rows, as once, few, many or a class of expanded clone.

v_gene	abundance	j_gene	d_gene	CDR3aa	CDR3nt
TRBV7-3	many	TRBJ2-2	-	CASSLVVSGELFF	TGTGCCAGCAGCTTAGTGGTTTCCGGGGAGCTGTTTTTT
TRBV30	few	TRBJ1-6	-	CAWTFFENSPLHF	TGTGCCTGGACCTTCTTCGAGAATTCACCCCTCCACTTT
TRBV5-1	many	TRBJ2-7	TRBD2	CASSLEASGLREQYF	TGCGCCAGCAGCTTGGAGGCTAGCGGTCTACGAGAGCAGTACTTC
TRBV12-3/TRBV12-4	many	TRBJ2-2	-	CASSRQRNTGELFF	TGTGCCAGCAGTCGCCAGCGGAACACCGGGGAGCTGTTTTTT
TRBV4-3	many	TRBJ2-2	-	CASSQEGIRPLNTGELFF	TGCGCCAGCAGCCAAGAGGGAATCAGGCCCCTGAACACCGGGGAGCTGTTTTTT
TRBV7-9	-	TRBJ2-6	-	CASSPLTGPSGANVLTF	TGTGCCAGCAGCCCCCTAACGGGACCCTCTGGGGCCAACGTCCTGACTTTC
TRBV3-1	few	TRBJ2-5	TRBD2	CASSLRLAGSQETQYF	TGTGCCAGCAGCCTTCGACTAGCGGGGTCCCAAGAGACCCAGTACTTC
TRBV6-5	few	TRBJ2-6	-	CASSYRDSGANVLTF	TGTGCCAGCAGTTACCGGGATTCTGGGGCCAACGTCCTGACTTTC
TRBV3-1	few	TRBJ1-1	TRBD1	CASSLIPTGARTEAFF	TGTGCCAGCAGCCTCATTCCCACAGGGGCCCGGACTGAAGCTTTCTTT
TRBV5-6	-	TRBJ1-5	TRBD1	CASSAGQGFYSNQPQHF	TGTGCCAGCAGCGCGGGACAGGGCTTTTATAGCAATCAGCCCCAGCATTTT
TRBV6-5	few	TRBJ1-1	-	CASTPGSAINTEAFF	TGTGCCAGCACCCCAGGATCCGCGATCAACACTGAAGCTTTCTTT
TRBV5-1	-	TRBJ2-1	TRBD1	CASSSGRQGRSYNEQFF	TGCGCCAGCAGCTCCGGGCGACAGGGACGCTCCTACAATGAGCAGTTCTTC
TRBV7-2	-	TRBJ2-5	TRBD2	CASSFVSGGNNQETQYF	TGTGCCAGCAGCTTCGTCAGCGGGGGGAACAACCAAGAGACCCAGTACTTC
TRBV4-1	-	TRBJ2-3	TRBD2	CASSQRLAGGQDTQYF	TGCGCCAGCAGCCAACGCCTAGCGGGGGGGCAAGATACGCAGTATTTT
TRBV20-1	-	TRBJ2-1	-	CSARDRTGNEQFF	TGCAGTGCTAGAGATAGAACGGGCAATGAGCAGTTCTTC
TRBV12-3/TRBV12-4	few	TRBJ2-5	TRBD2	CASSSDRRTSPETQYF	TGTGCCAGCAGCTCGGATCGCCGGACTAGTCCAGAGACCCAGTACTTC
TRBV20-1	few	TRBJ2-3	TRBD2	CSARASGGSTDTQYF	TGCAGTGCTAGAGCGAGCGGGGGGTCCACAGATACGCAGTATTTT
TRBV7-2	few	TRBJ2-6	-	CASRSGGTGANVLTF	TGTGCCAGCAGGTCAGGGGGGACTGGGGCCAACGTCCTGACTTTC
TRBV29-1	-	TRBJ2-1	-	CSVGGQLYNEQFF	TGCAGCGTTGGAGGGCAGCTTTACAATGAGCAGTTCTTC
TRBV20-1	few	TRBJ1-5	-	CSASPFWDRDTYSNQPQHF	TGCAGTGCTAGTCCCTTCTGGGACCGCGACACATATAGCAATCAGCCCCAGCATTTT
TRBV3-1	few	TRBJ2-7	-	CASSLDRGYDEQYF	TGTGCCAGCAGCCTAGATAGAGGATATGACGAGCAGTACTTC
TRBV4-3	many	TRBJ2-3	TRBD2	CASSQTSGDTQYF	TGCGCCAGCAGCCAAACTAGCGGAGATACGCAGTATTTT
TRBV4-1	few	TRBJ1-2	TRBD1	CASSQEGLSGGGDYGYTF	TGCGCCAGCAGCCAAGAGGGTCTGTCAGGGGGCGGGGACTATGGCTACACCTTC
TRBV12-3/TRBV12-4	many	TRBJ1-2	-	CASSSRRGLNYGYTF	TGTGCCAGCAGTTCACGCCGGGGTCTGAACTATGGCTACACCTTC
TRBV6-5	few	TRBJ1-2	-	CASSYGGQNYGYTF	TGTGCCAGCAGTTACGGGGGGCAGAACTATGGCTACACCTTC
TRBV9	-	TRBJ1-1	-	CASSGGILNTEAFF	TGTGCCAGCAGCGGTGGGATCCTAAACACTGAAGCTTTCTTT
TRBV15	few	TRBJ1-1	TRBD1	CATSSVGTAVFF	TGTGCCACCAGCAGTGTAGGGACAGCAGTTTTCTTT
TRBV7-9	many	TRBJ2-3	TRBD2	CASSFPLRLAGIVNTQYF	TGTGCCAGCAGCTTTCCCCTTCGACTAGCGGGGATTGTGAATACGCAGTATTTT
TRBV12-3/TRBV12-4	many	TRBJ1-5	TRBD1	CASRSDRRDQPQHF	TGTGCCAGCAGGTCGGACAGGAGGGATCAGCCCCAGCATTTT
TRBV5-1	few	TRBJ1-2	TRBD1	CASSIGTVGAGYTF	TGCGCCAGCAGCATTGGGACAGTCGGGGCTGGCTACACCTTC
TRBV6-1	few	TRBJ1-5	-	CASSPLDRDNQPQHF	TGTGCCAGCAGCCCACTCGACAGAGACAATCAGCCCCAGCATTTT
TRBV6-2/TRBV6-3	few	TRBJ2-1	-	CASSYQFNEQFF	TGTGCCAGCAGTTACCAGTTCAATGAGCAGTTCTTC
TRBV28	-	TRBJ1-1	-	CASRPPGQLNTEAFF	TGTGCCAGCCGCCCGCCGGGGCAGTTGAACACTGAAGCTTTCTTT
TRBV24-1	-	TRBJ1-2	-	CATSDLWQNPMGYTF	TGTGCCACCAGTGATTTGTGGCAGAACCCTATGGGCTACACCTTC
TRBV4-3	-	TRBJ2-3	TRBD1	CASSQNGMGQGADTQYF	TGCGCCAGCAGCCAAAACGGGATGGGACAGGGGGCAGATACGCAGTATTTT
TRBV20-1	-	TRBJ1-5	-	CSASTVNQPQHF	TGCAGTGCTAGCACCGTGAATCAGCCCCAGCATTTT
TRBV19	few	TRBJ2-2	TRBD1	CASNLDRGTGELFF	TGTGCCAGTAACCTCGACAGGGGCACCGGGGAGCTGTTTTTT
TRBV4-2	-	TRBJ2-3	-	CASSQDPSLRGDTQYF	TGTGCCAGCAGCCAAGACCCCTCCCTCCGCGGAGATACGCAGTATTTT
TRBV10-3	-	TRBJ2-1	-	CAITLGGEGRGEQFF	TGTGCCATCACTCTTGGGGGTGAGGGAAGAGGCGAGCAGTTCTTC
TRBV6-5	few	TRBJ2-6	-	CASRANSGANVLTF	TGTGCCAGCAGGGCGAATTCTGGGGCCAACGTCCTGACTTTC
TRBV5-1	many	TRBJ2-5	-	CASSLDRPTAGETQYF	TGCGCCAGCAGCTTGGATAGACCGACAGCTGGAGAGACCCAGTACTTC